A selection of T cell receptor beta chains follows, all from one sample in a study of cytomegalovirus exposure and HLA in healthy donors. The table came from immunoSEQ multiplex PCR; TCRdb's copy has only in-frame clones and leaves some out. The table includes roughly 48,000 clones, over 75% detected once. The sequencing input was PBMCs. Receptor source: a woman younger than 45 in good health and CMV-seronegative. CDR3s include the opening cysteine and the closing phenylalanine or tryptophan. Part of the rows lack a size; the others show once, few, many or a class for expanded clones.

CDR3 protein | V gene | clone size | J gene
CASSSHRQALGQYF | TRBV7-3 | NA | TRBJ2-3
CASLEMAGGGYGYTF | TRBV6-5 | NA | TRBJ1-2
CASGKIQGFGEKLFF | TRBV6-5 | NA | TRBJ1-4
CASSLQGRGTEAFF | TRBV28 | NA | TRBJ1-1
CASNHRSSNYGYTF | TRBV28 | NA | TRBJ1-2
CASRSPGGGGETQYF | TRBV7-2 | NA | TRBJ2-5
CASSPTGSVETQYF | TRBV5-4 | NA | TRBJ2-5
CASRPHSNQPQHF | TRBV2 | NA | TRBJ1-5
CASSPGTSGGGEQFF | TRBV6-5 | NA | TRBJ2-1
CSVDRETLGTQYF | TRBV29-1 | NA | TRBJ2-3
CASSDGGSYEQYF | TRBV10-1 | NA | TRBJ2-7
CAWDATGLVEYGYTF | TRBV30 | NA | TRBJ1-2
CASRKRYEQYF | TRBV28 | NA | TRBJ2-7
CARSLAKYSKEDGYTF | TRBV5-3 | NA | TRBJ1-2
CASTFGQGGYGYTF | TRBV28 | NA | TRBJ1-2
CASSFGGTYGYTF | TRBV28 | NA | TRBJ1-2
CASSPTSNYGYTF | TRBV5-6 | many | TRBJ1-2
CASSYSSLAGVREQFF | TRBV6-5 | NA | TRBJ2-1
CASSLTSQGTQYF | TRBV7-3 | NA | TRBJ2-3
CASSLNSGPRYNEQFF | TRBV7-3 | NA | TRBJ2-1
CASSLASAPGQDIQYF | TRBV5-1 | NA | TRBJ2-4
CATRGQGAREQYF | TRBV27 | few | TRBJ2-7
CASSQELAGSGELFF | TRBV4-2 | once | TRBJ2-2
CASSDQGAHQPQHF | TRBV6-5 | NA | TRBJ1-5
CASRGTSGYNEQFF | TRBV2 | NA | TRBJ2-1
CASSENRGNQPQHF | TRBV28 | NA | TRBJ1-5
CASSLVGEGPYEQYF | TRBV13 | NA | TRBJ2-7
CASSPPKGTIYNEQFF | TRBV18 | NA | TRBJ2-1
CASKRGDSFRNTIYF | TRBV2 | NA | TRBJ1-3
CASSLTGQNNEKLFF | TRBV5-1 | NA | TRBJ1-4
CATSSPGRGSNQPQHF | TRBV15 | NA | TRBJ1-5
CAIRVGEGNTEAFF | TRBV10-3 | NA | TRBJ1-1
CSVEDWPEETQYF | TRBV29-1 | NA | TRBJ2-5
CASTVTPGSYEQYF | TRBV28 | NA | TRBJ2-7
CASSVGGGSTEAFF | TRBV9 | NA | TRBJ1-1
CASSPWTGETQYF | TRBV7-3 | NA | TRBJ2-5
CASSQGAVGTYTGELFF | TRBV4-3 | once | TRBJ2-2
CASSLRGLYEQYF | TRBV28 | once | TRBJ2-7
CASIPGSNYGYTF | TRBV28 | NA | TRBJ1-2
CASSMVGLTGELFF | TRBV19 | NA | TRBJ2-2
CASSSDRVVYF | TRBV9 | NA | TRBJ2-7
CSGGRVTEAFF | TRBV29-1 | NA | TRBJ1-1